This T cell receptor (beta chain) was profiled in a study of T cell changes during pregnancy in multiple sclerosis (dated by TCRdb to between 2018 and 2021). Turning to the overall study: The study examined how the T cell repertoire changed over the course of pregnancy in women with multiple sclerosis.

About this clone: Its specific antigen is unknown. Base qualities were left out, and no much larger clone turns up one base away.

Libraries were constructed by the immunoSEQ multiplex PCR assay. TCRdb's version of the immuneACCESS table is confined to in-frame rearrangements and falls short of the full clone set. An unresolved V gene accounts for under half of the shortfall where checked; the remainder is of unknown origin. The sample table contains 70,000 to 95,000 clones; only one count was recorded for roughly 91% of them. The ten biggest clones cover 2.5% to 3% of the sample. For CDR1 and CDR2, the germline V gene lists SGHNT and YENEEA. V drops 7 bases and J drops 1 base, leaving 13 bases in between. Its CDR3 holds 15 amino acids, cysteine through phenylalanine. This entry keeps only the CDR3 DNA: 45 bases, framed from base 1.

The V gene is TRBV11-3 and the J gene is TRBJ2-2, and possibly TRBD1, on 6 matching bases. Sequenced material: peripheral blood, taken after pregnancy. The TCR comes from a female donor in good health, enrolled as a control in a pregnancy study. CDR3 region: CASTPGRGNTGELFF. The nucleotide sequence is TGTGCCAGCACCCCCGGCAGGGGGAACACCGGGGAGCTGTTTTTT.